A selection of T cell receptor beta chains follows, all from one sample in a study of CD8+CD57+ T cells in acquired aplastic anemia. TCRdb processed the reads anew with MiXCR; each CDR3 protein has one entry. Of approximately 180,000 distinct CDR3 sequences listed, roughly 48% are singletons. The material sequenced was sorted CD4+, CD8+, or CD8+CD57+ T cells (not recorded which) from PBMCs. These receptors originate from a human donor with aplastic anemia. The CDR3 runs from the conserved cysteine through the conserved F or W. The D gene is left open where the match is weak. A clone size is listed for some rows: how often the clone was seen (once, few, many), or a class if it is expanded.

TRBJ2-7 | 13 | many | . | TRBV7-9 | CASSLDSSYEQYF | TGTGCCAGCAGCTTAGACAGTTCCTACGAGCAGTACTTC
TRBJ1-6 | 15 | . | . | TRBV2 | CASSRGRGGNSPLHF | TGTGCCAGCAGTAGGGGCAGGGGTGGGAATTCACCCCTCCACTTT
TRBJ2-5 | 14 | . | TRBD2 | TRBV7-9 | CASSPRGGAETQYF | TGTGCCAGCAGCCCACGGGGAGGGGCAGAGACCCAGTACTTC
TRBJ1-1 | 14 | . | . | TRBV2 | CASRVRGGNTEAFF | TGTGCCAGCAGGGTGCGAGGGGGGAACACTGAAGCTTTCTTT
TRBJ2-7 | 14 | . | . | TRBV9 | CASSVGNGNYEQYF | TGTGCCAGCAGCGTAGGAAACGGTAACTACGAGCAGTACTTC
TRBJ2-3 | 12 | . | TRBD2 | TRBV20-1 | CGLGLAVDTRYF | TGCGGCCTCGGACTAGCGGTAGATACGCGGTATTTT
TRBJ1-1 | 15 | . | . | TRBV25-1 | CASSEYGTPNTEAFF | TGTGCCAGCAGTGAATATGGGACACCAAACACTGAAGCTTTCTTT
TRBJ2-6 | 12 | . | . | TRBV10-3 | CAISGLETTEAF | TGTGCCATCAGTGGGCTAGAGACCACTGAAGCTTTC
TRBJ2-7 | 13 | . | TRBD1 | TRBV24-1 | CATSAQGAYEQYF | TGTGCCACCAGCGCGCAGGGGGCCTACGAGCAGTACTTC
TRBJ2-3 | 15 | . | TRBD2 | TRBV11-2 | CASSLGGTNTDTQYF | TGTGCCAGCAGCTTAGGGGGGACTAACACAGATACGCAGTATTTT
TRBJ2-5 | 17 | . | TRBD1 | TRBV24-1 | CATSVTNRQGPGETQYF | TGTGCCACCAGTGTGACGAACCGACAGGGGCCTGGGGAGACCCAGTACTTC
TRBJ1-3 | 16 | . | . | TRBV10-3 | CAISAGPGQGRNTIYF | TGTGCCATCAGTGCGGGCCCAGGGCAAGGAAGAAACACCATATATTTT
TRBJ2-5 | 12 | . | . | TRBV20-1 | CSASLGRETQYF | TGCAGTGCTAGTTTGGGTCGCGAGACCCAGTACTTC
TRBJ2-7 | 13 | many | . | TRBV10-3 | CAIREYDSYEQYF | TGTGCCATCCGGGAATACGATTCCTACGAGCAGTACTTC
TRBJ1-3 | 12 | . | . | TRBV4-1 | CASSGAGNTIYF | TGCGCCAGCAGCGGAGCTGGAAACACCATATATTTT
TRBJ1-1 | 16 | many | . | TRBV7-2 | CASSPAGGRLNTEAFF | TGTGCCAGCAGCCCCGCGGGGGGCCGGTTGAACACTGAAGCTTTCTTT
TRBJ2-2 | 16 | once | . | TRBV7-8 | CASSLRTAANTGELFF | TGTGCCAGCAGCCTTCGGACAGCCGCGAACACCGGGGAGCTGTTTTTT
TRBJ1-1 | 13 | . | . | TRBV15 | CATGPRTNTEAFF | TGTGCCACCGGCCCCCGGACGAACACTGAAGCTTTCTTT
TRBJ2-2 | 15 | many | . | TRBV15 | CATAVRAGGAGELFF | TGTGCCACAGCGGTTAGGGCAGGAGGGGCCGGGGAGCTGTTTTTT
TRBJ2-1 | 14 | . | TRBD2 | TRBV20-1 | CSAAGLAGAYEQFF | TGCAGTGCCGCCGGACTAGCGGGGGCCTACGAGCAGTTCTTC
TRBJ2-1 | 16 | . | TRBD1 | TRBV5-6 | CASSPGRDRVGNEQLF | TGTGCCAGCAGCCCGGGGCGGGACAGGGTTGGGAATGAGCAGCTCTTC
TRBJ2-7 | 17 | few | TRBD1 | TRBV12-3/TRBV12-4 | CASSLSIGDRSSYEQYF | TGTGCCAGCAGTTTGTCTATCGGGGACAGATCCTCCTACGAGCAGTACTTC
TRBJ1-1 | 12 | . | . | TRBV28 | CASSLWLGGAFF | TGTGCCAGCAGTTTATGGCTAGGTGGAGCTTTCTTT
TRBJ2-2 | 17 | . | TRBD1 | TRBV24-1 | CARQETGVEADTGELFF | TGTGCCCGACAAGAGACAGGGGTTGAGGCGGACACCGGGGAGCTGTTTTTT
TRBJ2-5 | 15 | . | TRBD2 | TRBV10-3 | CAISRLAGVEETQYF | TGTGCCATCAGTAGACTAGCGGGGGTGGAAGAGACCCAGTACTTC
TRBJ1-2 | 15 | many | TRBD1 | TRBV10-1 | CASSESGQGASGYTF | TGCGCCAGCAGTGAGTCGGGACAGGGGGCTTCTGGCTACACCTTC
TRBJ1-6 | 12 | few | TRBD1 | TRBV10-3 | CAIRGDSRPLHF | TGTGCCATCAGAGGGGACAGTAGACCCCTCCACTTT
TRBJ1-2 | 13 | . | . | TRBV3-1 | CASSQDGILGYTF | TGTGCCAGCAGCCAAGATGGAATCTTAGGCTACACCTTC
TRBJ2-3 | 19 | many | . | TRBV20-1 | CSARDPATGGSTSTDTQYF | TGCAGTGCTAGAGACCCCGCGACAGGTGGGTCTACTAGCACAGATACGCAGTATTTT
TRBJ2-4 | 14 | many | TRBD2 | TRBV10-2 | CASLEPGLANIQYF | TGCGCCAGCCTAGAACCGGGACTAGCAAACATTCAGTACTTC
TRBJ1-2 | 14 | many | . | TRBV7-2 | CASSQRGGPYGYTF | TGTGCCAGCAGCCAAAGGGGGGGGCCCTATGGCTACACCTTC
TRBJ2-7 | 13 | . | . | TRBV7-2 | CASSPNRAIAQYF | TGTGCCAGCAGCCCGAACCGGGCGATTGCGCAGTACTTC
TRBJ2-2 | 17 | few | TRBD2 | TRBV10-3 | CAISESGTGTSTGELFF | TGTGCCATCAGTGAGTCGGGAACCGGGACTAGCACCGGGGAGCTGTTTTTT
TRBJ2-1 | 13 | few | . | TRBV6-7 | CASSYNPSDEQFF | TGTGCCAGCAGTTACAACCCCTCGGATGAGCAGTTCTTC
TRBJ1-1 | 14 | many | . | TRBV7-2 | CASSYRDVRFEAFF | TGTGCCAGCAGCTACCGGGACGTACGATTTGAAGCTTTCTTT
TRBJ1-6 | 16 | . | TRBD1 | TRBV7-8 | CASSFRDRGVGPPLHF | TGTGCCAGCAGCTTCCGGGACAGGGGAGTGGGACCACCCCTCCACTTT
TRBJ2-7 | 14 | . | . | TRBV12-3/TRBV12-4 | CASRKTGDTYEQYF | TGTGCCAGCAGAAAAACCGGGGATACCTACGAGCAGTACTTC
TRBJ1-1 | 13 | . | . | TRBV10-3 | CAIRDTPNTEAFF | TGTGCCATCAGGGACACCCCGAACACTGAAGCTTTCTTT
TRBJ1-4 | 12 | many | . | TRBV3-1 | CASSLQEGELFF | TGTGCCAGCAGTCTACAGGAGGGAGAACTGTTTTTT
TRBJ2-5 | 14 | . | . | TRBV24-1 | CATSLPTGPETQYF | TGTGCCACCAGCCTACCAACGGGACCAGAGACCCAGTACTTC
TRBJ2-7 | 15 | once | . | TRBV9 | CASSRGVPSSYEQYF | TGTGCCAGCAGCAGAGGGGTCCCGAGCTCCTACGAGCAGTACTTC
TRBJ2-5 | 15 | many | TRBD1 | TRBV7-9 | CASSRATGGQETQYF | TGTGCCAGCAGCAGAGCGACAGGGGGTCAAGAGACCCAGTACTTC
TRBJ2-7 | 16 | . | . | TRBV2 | CASSGRTGRPSYEQYF | TGTGCCAGCAGTGGCCGAACCGGACGACCTTCCTACGAGCAGTACTTC
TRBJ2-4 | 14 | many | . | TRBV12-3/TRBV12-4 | CASSLQMPGGIQYF | TGTGCCAGCAGCCTACAGATGCCCGGGGGCATTCAGTACTTC
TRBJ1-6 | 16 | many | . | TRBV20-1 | CSARDGEQGWNSPLHF | TGCAGTGCTAGAGATGGGGAACAAGGATGGAATTCACCCCTCCACTTT
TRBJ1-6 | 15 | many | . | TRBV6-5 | CASSYLGTVESPLHF | TGTGCCAGCAGTTACCTGGGGACGGTTGAGTCACCCCTCCACTTT